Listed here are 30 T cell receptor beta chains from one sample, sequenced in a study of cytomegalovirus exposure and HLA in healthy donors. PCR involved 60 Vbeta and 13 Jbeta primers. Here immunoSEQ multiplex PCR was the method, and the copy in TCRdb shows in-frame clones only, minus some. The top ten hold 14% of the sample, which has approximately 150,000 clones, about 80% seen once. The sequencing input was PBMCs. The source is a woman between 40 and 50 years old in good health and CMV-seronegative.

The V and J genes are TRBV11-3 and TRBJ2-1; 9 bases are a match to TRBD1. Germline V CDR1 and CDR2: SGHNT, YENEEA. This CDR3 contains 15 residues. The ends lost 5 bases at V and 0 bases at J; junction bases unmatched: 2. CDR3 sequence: CASSGQGSSYNEQFF. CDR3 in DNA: TGTGCCAGCAGCGGACAGGGGAGCTCCTACAATGAGCAGTTCTTC.

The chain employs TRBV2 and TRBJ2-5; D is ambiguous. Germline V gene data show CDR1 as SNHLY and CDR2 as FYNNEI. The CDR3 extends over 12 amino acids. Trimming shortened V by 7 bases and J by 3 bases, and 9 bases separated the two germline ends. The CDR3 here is CASTQEEETQYF. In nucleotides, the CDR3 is TGTGCCAGCACACAAGAAGAAGAGACCCAGTACTTC.

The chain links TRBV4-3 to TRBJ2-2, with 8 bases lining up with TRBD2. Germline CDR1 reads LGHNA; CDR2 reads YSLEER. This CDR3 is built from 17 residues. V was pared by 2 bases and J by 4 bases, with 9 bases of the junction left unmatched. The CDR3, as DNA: TGCGCCAGCAGCCAACGAGTACTAGCGGAAACCACCGGGGAGCTGTTTTTT. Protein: CASSQRVLAETTGELFF.

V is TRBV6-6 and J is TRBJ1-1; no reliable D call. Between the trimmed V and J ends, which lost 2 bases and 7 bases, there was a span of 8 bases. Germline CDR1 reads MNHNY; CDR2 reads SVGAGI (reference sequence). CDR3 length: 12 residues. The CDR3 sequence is CASSYEAGEAFF. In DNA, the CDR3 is TGTGCCAGCAGTTACGAGGCTGGTGAAGCTTTCTTT.

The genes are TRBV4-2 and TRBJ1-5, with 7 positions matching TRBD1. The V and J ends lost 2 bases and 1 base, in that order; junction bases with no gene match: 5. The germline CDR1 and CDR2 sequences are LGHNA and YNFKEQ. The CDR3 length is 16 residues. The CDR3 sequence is CASSQRGTVSNQPQHF. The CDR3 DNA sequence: TGTGCCAGCAGCCAACGTGGGACAGTCAGCAATCAGCCCCAGCATTTT.

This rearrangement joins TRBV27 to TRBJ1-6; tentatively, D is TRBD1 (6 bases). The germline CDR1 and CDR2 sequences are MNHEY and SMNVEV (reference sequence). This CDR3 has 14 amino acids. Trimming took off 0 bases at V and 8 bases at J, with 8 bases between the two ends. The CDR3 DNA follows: TGTGCCAGCAGTTTATCAGGGGGAGATTCACCCCTCCACTTT. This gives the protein CASSLSGGDSPLHF.

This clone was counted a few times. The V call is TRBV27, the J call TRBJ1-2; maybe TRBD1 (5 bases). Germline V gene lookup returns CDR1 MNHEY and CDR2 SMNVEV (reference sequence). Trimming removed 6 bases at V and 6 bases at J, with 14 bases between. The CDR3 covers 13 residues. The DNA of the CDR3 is TGTGCCAGCAGCCGCCCAGGGATTGATGGCTACACCTTC. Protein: CASSRPGIDGYTF.

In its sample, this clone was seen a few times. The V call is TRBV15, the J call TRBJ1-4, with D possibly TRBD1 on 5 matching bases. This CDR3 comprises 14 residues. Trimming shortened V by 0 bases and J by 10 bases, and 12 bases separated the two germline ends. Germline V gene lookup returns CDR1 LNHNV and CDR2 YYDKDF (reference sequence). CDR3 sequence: CATSRDWGGAKLFF. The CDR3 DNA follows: TGTGCCACCAGCAGAGACTGGGGTGGGGCAAAACTGTTTTTT.

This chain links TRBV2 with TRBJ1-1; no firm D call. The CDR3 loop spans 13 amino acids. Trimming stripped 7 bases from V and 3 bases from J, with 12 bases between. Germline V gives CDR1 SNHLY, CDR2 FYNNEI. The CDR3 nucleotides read TGTGCCAGCACTACGCACCGGGACACTGAAGCTTTCTTT. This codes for CASTTHRDTEAFF.

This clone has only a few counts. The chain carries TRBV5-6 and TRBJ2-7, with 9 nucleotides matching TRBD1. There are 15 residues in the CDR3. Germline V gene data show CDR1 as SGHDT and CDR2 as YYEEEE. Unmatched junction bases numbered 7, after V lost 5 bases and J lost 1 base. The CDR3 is CASRSWDRVSYEQYF. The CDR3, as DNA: TGTGCCAGCAGATCTTGGGACAGGGTGTCCTACGAGCAGTACTTC.

The CDR3 coding sequence is TGTGCCAGCAGCTTAGGATCTCAGCGCTATGGCTACACCTTC. It codes for CASSLGSQRYGYTF. This rearrangement joins TRBV11-2 to TRBJ1-2; D gene ambiguous. Germline CDR1 SGHAT, CDR2 FQNNGV. Between the trimmed V and J ends, which lost 1 base and 4 bases, there was a span of 10 bases. This CDR3 contains 14 residues.

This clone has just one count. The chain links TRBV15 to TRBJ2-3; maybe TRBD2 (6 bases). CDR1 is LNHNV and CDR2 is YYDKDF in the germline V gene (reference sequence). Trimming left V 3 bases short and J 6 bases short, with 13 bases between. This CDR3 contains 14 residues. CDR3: CATSRGTAQDTQYF. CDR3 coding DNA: TGTGCCACCAGCAGGGGGACTGCGCAGGATACGCAGTATTTT.

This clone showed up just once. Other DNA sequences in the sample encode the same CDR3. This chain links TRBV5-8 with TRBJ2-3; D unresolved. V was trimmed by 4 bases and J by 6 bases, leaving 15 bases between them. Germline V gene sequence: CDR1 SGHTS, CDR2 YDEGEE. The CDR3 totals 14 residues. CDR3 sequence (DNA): TGTGCCAGCAGCCCCCGTGAGGCCAGCGATACGCAGTATTTT. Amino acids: CASSPREASDTQYF.

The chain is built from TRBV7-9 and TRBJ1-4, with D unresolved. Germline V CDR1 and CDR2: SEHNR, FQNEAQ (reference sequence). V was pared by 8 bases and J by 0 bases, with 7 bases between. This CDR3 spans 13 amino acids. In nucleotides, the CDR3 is TGTGCCAGCGCCAGTGCAACTAATGAAAAACTGTTTTTT. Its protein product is CASASATNEKLFF. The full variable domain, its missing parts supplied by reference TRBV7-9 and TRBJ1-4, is DTGVSQNPRHKITKRGQNVTFRCDPISEHNRLYWYRQTLGQGPEFLTYFQNEAQLEKSRLLSDRFSAERPKGSFSTLEIQRTEQGDSAMYLCASASATNEKLFFGSGTQLSVL.

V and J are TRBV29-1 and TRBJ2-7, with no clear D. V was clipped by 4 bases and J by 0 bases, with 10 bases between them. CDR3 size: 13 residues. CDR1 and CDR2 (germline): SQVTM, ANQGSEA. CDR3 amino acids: CSVALLSSYEQYF. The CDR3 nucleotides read TGCAGCGTTGCACTCCTAAGCTCCTACGAGCAGTACTTC.

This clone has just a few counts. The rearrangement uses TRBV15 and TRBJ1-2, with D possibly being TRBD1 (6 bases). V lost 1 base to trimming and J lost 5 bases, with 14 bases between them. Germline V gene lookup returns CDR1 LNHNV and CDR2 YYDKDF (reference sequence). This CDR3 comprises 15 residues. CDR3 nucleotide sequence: TGTGCCACCAGCAGAGGCGGGGGCGAAGGGTATGGCTACACCTTC. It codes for CATSRGGGEGYGYTF.

CDR3 in amino acids: CASSERTGGETQYF. The CDR3 DNA sequence: TGTGCCAGCAGTGAAAGGACAGGCGGAGAGACCCAGTACTTC. The chain links TRBV2 to TRBJ2-5; 7 bases are a match to TRBD1. V lost 2 bases to trimming and J lost 4 bases; unmatched junction nucleotides: 4. The CDR3 contains 14 residues. Germline CDR1 reads SNHLY; CDR2 reads FYNNEI.

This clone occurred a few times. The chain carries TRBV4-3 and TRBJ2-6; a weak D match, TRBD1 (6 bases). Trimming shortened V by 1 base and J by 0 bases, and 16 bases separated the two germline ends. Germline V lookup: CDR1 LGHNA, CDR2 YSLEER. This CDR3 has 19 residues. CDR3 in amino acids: CASSQGRGRGNSGANVLTF. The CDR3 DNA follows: TGCGCCAGCAGCCAAGGAAGAGGCAGGGGCAACTCTGGGGCCAACGTCCTGACTTTC.

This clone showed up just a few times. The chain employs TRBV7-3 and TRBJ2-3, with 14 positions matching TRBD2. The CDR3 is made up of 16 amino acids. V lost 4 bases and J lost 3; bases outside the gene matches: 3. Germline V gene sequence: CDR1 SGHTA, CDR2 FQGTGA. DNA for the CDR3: TGTGCCAGCAGCTCCCGGACTAGCGGGGGGACAGATACGCAGTATTTT. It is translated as CASSSRTSGGTDTQYF.

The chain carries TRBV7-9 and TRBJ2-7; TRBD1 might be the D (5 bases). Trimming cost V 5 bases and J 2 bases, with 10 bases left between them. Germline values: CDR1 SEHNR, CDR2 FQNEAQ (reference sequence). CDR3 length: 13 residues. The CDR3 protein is CASSRGPTYEQYF. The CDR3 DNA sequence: TGTGCCAGCAGCAGGGGCCCCACCTACGAGCAGTACTTC.

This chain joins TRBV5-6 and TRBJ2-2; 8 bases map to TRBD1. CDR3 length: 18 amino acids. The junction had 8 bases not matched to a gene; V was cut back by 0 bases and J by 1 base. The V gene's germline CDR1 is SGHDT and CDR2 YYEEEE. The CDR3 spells CASSLVQGANRNTGELFF. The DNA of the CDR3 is TGTGCCAGCAGCTTGGTGCAGGGGGCTAATCGGAACACCGGGGAGCTGTTTTTT.

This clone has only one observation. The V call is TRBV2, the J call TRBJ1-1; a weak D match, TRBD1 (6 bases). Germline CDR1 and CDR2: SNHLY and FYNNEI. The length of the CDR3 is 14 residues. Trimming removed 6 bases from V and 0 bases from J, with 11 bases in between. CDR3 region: CASSGTFLNTEAFF. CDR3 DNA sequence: TGTGCCAGCAGCGGGACATTCTTGAACACTGAAGCTTTCTTT.

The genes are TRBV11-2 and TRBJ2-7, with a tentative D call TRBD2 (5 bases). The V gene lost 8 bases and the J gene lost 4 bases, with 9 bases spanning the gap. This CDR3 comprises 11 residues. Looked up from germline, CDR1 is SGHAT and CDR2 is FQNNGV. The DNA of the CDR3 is TGTGCCAGCTTTGGAGGATACGAGCAGTACTTC. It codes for CASFGGYEQYF.

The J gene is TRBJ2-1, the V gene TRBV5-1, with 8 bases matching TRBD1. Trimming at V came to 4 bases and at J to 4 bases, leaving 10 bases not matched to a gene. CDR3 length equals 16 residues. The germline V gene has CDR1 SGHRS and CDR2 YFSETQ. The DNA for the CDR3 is TGCGCCAGCAGCCCACTGCCGCGGACAGGGTACAATGAGCAGTTCTTC. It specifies CASSPLPRTGYNEQFF.

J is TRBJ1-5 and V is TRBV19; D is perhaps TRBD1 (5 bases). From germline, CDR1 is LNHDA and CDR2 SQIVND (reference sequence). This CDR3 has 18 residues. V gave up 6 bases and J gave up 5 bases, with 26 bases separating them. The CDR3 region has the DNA TGTGCCAGTAGAAGTCAACTAATCGGGGTGTGGGGGGATCAGCCCCAGCATTTT. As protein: CASRSQLIGVWGDQPQHF. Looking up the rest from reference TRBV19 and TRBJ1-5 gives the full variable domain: DGGITQSPKYLFRKEGQNVTLSCEQNLNHDAMYWYRQDPGQGLRLIYYSQIVNDFQKGDIAEGYSVSREKKESFPLTVTSAQKNPTAFYLCASRSQLIGVWGDQPQHFGDGTRLSIL.

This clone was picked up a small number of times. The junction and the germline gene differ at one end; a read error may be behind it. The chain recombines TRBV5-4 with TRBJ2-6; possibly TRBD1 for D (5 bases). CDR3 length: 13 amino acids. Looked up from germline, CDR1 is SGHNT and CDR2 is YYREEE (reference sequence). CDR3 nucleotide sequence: TGTGCCAGCAGCTGGTCTGGGGCCAACGGCCTGACTTTC. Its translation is CASSWSGANGLTF.

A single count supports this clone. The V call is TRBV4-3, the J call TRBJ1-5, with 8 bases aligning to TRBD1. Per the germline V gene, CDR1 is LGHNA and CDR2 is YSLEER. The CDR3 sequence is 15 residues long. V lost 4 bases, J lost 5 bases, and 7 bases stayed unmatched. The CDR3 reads CASSRTTGVDQPQHF. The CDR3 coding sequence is TGCGCCAGCAGCCGGACGACAGGGGTGGATCAGCCCCAGCATTTT.

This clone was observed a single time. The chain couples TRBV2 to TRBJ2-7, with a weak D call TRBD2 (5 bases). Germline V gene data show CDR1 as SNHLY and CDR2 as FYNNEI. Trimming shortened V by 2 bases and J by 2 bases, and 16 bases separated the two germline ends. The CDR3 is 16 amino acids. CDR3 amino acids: CASSEFLGSVAYEQYF. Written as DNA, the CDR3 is TGTGCCAGCAGTGAATTCTTGGGTAGCGTGGCCTACGAGCAGTACTTC. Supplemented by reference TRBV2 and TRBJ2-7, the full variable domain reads EPEVTQTPSHQVTQMGQEVILRCVPISNHLYFYWYRQILGQKVEFLVSFYNNEISEKSEIFDDQFSVERPDGSNFTLKIRSTKLEDSAMYFCASSEFLGSVAYEQYFGPGTRLTVT.

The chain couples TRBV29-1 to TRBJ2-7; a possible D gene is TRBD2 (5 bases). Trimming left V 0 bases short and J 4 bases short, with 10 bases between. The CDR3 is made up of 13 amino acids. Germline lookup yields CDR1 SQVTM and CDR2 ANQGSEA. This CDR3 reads CSVEDRPGYEQYF. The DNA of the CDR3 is TGCAGCGTTGAAGATCGTCCGGGATACGAGCAGTACTTC.

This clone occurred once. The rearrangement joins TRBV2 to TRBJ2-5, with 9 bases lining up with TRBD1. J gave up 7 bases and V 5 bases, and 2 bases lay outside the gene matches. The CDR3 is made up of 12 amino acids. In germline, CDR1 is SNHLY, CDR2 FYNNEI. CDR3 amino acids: CASSRQGGTQYF. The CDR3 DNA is TGTGCCAGCAGTCGACAGGGGGGGACCCAGTACTTC.